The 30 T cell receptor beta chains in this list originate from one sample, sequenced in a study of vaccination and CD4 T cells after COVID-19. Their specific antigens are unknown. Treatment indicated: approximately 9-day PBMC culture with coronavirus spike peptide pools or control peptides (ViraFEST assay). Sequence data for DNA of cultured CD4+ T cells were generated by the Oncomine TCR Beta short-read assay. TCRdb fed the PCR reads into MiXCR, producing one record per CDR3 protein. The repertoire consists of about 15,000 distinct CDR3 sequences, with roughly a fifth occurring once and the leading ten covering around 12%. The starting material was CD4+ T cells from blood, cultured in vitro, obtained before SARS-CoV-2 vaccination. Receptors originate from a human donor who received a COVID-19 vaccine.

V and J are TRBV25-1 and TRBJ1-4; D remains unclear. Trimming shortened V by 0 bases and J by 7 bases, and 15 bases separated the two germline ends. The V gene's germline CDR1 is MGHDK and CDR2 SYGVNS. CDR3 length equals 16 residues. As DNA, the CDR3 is TGTGCCAGCAGTGAATATATCGCAGGAGTAGGTGAAAAACTGTTTTTT. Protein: CASSEYIAGVGEKLFF. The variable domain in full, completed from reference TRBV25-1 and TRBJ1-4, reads EADIYQTPRYLVIGTGKKITLECSQTMGHDKMYWYQQDPGMELHLIHYSYGVNSTEKGDLSSESTVSRIRTEHFPLTLESARPSHTSQYLCASSEYIAGVGEKLFFGSGTQLSVL.

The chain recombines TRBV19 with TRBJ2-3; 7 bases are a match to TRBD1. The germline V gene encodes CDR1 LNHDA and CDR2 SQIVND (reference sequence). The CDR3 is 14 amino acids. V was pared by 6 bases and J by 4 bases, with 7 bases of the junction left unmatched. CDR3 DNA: TGTGCCAGTAGCGCTTACAGGGGCGCAGATACGCAGTATTTT. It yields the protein CASSAYRGADTQYF.

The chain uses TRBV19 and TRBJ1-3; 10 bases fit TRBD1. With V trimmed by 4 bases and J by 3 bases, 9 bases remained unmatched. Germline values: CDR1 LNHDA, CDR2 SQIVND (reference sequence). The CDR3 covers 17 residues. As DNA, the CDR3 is TGTGCCAGTAGTACGGGACAGGGGAATAACCTTGGAAACACCATATATTTT. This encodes CASSTGQGNNLGNTIYF.

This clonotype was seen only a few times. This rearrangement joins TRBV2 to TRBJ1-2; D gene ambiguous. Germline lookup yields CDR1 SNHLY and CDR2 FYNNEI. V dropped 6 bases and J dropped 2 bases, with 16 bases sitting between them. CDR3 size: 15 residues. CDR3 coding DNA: TGTGCCAGCAGACCTCGTTCGAACCGAAACTATGGCTACACCTTC. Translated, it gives CASRPRSNRNYGYTF.

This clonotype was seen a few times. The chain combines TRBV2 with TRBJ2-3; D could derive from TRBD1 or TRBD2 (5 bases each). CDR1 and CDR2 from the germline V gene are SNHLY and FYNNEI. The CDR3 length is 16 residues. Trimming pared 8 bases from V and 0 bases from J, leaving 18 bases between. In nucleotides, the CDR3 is TGTGCCAGCGGTTCCGGATACGGGGCTAGCACAGATACGCAGTATTTT. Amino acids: CASGSGYGASTDTQYF. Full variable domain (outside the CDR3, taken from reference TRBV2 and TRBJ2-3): EPEVTQTPSHQVTQMGQEVILRCVPISNHLYFYWYRQILGQKVEFLVSFYNNEISEKSEIFDDQFSVERPDGSNFTLKIRSTKLEDSAMYFCASGSGYGASTDTQYFGPGTRLTVL.

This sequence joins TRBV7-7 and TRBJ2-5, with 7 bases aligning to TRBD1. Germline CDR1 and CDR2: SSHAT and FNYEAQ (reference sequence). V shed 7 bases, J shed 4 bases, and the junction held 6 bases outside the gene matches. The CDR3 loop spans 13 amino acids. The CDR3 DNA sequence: TGTGCCAGCACCGACAGGGTAGGAGAGACCCAGTACTTC. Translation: CASTDRVGETQYF.

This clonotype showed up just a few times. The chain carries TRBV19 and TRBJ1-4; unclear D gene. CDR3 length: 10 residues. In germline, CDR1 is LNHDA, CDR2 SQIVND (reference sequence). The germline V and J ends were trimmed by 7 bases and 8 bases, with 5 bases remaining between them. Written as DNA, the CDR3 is TGTGCCAGTATGAAGGAAAAACTGTTTTTT. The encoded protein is CASMKEKLFF.

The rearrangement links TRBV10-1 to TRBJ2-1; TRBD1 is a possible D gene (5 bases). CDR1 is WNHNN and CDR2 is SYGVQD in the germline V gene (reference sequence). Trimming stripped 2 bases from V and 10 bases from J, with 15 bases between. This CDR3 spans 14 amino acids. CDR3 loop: CASSEGHPIREQFF. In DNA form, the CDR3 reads TGCGCCAGCAGTGAGGGACACCCCATCAGGGAGCAGTTCTTC.

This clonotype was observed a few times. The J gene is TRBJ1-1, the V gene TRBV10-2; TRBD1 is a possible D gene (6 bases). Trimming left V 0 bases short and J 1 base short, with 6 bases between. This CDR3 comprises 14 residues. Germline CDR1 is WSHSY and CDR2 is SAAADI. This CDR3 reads CASSESGQNTEAFF. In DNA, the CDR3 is TGCGCCAGCAGTGAGTCGGGACAGAACACTGAAGCTTTCTTT.

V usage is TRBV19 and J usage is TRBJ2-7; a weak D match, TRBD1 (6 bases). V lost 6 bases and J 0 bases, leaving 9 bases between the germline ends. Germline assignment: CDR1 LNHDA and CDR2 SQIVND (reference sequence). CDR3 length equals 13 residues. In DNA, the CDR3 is TGTGCCAGTAGGGACAGCAACTCCTACGAGCAGTACTTC. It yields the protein CASRDSNSYEQYF.

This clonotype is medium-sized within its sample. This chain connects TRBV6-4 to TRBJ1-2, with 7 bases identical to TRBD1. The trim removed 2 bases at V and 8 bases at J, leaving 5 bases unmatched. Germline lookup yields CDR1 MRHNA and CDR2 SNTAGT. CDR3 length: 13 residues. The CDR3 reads CASSDQGVGGYTF. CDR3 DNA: TGTGCCAGCAGTGACCAGGGGGTTGGCGGCTACACCTTC.

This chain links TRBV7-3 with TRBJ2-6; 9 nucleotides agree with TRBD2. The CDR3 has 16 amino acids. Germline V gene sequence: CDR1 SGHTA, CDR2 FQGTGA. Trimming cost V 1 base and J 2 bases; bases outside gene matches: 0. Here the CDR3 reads CASSLSGGAGANVLTF. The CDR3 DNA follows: TGTGCCAGCAGCTTAAGCGGGGGGGCTGGGGCCAACGTCCTGACTTTC.

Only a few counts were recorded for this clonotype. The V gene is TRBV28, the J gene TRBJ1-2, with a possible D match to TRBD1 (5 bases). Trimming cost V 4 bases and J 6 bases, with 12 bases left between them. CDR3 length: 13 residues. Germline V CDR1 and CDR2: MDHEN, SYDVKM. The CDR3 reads CASSSQGRHGYTF. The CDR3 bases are TGTGCCAGCAGTTCCCAGGGCAGACATGGCTACACCTTC.

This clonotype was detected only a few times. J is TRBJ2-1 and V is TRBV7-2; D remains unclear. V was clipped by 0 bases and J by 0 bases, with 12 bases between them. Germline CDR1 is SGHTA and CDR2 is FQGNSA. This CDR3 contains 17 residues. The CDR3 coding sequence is TGTGCCAGCAGCTTAGCGAGTCACGATAGCTCCTACAATGAGCAGTTCTTC. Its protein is CASSLASHDSSYNEQFF. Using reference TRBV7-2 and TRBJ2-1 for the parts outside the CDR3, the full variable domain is GAGVSQSPSNKVTEKGKDVELRCDPISGHTALYWYRQSLGQGLEFLIYFQGNSAPDKSGLPSDRFSAERTGGSVSTLTIQRTQQEDSAVYLCASSLASHDSSYNEQFFGPGTRLTVL.

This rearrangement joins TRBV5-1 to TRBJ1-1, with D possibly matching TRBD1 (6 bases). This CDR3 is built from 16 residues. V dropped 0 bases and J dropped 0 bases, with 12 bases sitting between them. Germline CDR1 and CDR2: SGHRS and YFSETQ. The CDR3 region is CASSLAMTGLNTEAFF. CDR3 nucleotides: TGCGCCAGCAGCTTGGCCATGACAGGCTTGAACACTGAAGCTTTCTTT.

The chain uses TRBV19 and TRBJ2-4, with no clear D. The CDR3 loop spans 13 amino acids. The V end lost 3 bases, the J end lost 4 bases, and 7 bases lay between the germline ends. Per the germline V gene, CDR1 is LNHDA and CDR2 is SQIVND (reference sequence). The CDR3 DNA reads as TGTGCCAGTAGTATCAACGGGAAAAACATTCAGTACTTC. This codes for CASSINGKNIQYF.

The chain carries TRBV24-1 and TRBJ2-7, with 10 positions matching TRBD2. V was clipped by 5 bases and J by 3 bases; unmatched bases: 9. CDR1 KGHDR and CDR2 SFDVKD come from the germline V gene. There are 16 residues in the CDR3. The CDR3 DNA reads TGTGCCACCAGTGCCATTGGGGCTAGCGGGGGCTACGAGCAGTACTTC. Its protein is CATSAIGASGGYEQYF.

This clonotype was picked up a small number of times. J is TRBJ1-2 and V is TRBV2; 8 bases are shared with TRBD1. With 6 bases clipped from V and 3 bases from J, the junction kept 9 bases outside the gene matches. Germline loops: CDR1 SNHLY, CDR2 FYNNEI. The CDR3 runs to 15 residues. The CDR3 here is CASSERTGRDYGYTF. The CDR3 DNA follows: TGTGCCAGCAGCGAAAGGACAGGGAGGGACTATGGCTACACCTTC.

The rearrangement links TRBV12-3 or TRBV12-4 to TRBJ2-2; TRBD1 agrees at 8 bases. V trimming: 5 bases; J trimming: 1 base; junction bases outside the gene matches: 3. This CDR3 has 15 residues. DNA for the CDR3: TGTGCCAGCAGTATAGACAGGGGGAACACCGGGGAGCTGTTTTTT. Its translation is CASSIDRGNTGELFF.

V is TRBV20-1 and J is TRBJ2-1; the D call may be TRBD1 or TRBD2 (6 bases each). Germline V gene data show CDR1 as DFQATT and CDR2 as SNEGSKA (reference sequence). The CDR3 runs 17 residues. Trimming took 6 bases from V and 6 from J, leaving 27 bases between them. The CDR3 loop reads CSAPGTPGTLVANEQFF. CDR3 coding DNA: TGCAGTGCGCCAGGGACACCCGGGACTCTCGTTGCCAATGAGCAGTTCTTC.

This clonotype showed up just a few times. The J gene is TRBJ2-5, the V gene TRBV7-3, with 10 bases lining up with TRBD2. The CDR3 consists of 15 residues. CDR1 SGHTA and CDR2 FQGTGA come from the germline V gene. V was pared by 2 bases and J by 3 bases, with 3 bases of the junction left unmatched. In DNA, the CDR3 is TGTGCCAGCAGCTTATCCGGACTAGCGGAAGAGACCCAGTACTTC. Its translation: CASSLSGLAEETQYF.

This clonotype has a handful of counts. CDR3 amino acids: CASSYSGDYGYTF. Here the CDR3 DNA reads TGTGCCAGCAGTTATTCGGGGGACTATGGCTACACCTTC. V is TRBV6-5 and J is TRBJ1-2, with D perhaps matching TRBD1 (5 bases). The CDR3 is 13 amino acids. Deletions cut 3 bases from V and 3 bases from J, with 8 bases between. Germline loops: CDR1 MNHEY, CDR2 SVGAGI.

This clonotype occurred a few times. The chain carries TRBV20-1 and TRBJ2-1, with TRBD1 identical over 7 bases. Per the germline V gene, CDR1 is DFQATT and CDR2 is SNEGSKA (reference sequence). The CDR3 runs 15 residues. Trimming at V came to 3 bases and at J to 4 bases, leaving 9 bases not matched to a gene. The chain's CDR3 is CSARDPGGVYNEQFF. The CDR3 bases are TGCAGTGCTAGGGACCCAGGGGGAGTATACAATGAGCAGTTCTTC.

This CDR3 is CASSLVTAAYTDTQYF. The CDR3 coding sequence is TGTGCCAGCAGCTTAGTGACAGCGGCCTACACAGATACGCAGTATTTT. The chain links TRBV7-9 to TRBJ2-3; either TRBD1 or TRBD2 may fit D (5 bases each). Germline assignment: CDR1 SEHNR and CDR2 FQNEAQ (reference sequence). This CDR3 has 16 residues. V was pared by 1 base and J by 2 bases, with 13 bases between. Complete variable domain (other parts from reference TRBV7-9 and TRBJ2-3): DTGVSQNPRHKITKRGQNVTFRCDPISEHNRLYWYRQTLGQGPEFLTYFQNEAQLEKSRLLSDRFSAERPKGSFSTLEIQRTEQGDSAMYLCASSLVTAAYTDTQYFGPGTRLTVL.

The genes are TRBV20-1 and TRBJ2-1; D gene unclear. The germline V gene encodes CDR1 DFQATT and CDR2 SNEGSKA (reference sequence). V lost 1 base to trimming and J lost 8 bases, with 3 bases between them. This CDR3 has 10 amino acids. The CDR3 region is CSARGYEQFF. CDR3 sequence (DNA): TGCAGTGCTAGAGGTTATGAGCAGTTCTTC.

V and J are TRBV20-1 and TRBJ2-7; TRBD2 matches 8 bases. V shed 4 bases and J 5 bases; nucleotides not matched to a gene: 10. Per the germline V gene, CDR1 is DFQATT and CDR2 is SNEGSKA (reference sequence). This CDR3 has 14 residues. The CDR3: CSAKAGTSLNEQYF. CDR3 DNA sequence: TGCAGTGCTAAGGCCGGGACTAGTTTAAACGAGCAGTACTTC.

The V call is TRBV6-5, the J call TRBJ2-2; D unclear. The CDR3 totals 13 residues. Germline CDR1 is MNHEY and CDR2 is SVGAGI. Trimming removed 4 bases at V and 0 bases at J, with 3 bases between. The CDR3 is CASSSSNTGELFF. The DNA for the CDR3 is TGTGCCAGCAGTTCCTCGAACACCGGGGAGCTGTTTTTT.

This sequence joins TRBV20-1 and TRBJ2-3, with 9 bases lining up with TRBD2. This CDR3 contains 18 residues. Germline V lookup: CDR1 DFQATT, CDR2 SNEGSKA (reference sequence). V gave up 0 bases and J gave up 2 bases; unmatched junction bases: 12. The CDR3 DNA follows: TGCAGTGCTAGAGACGGCGTAATAGCGGGGGCCACCACAGATACGCAGTATTTT. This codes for CSARDGVIAGATTDTQYF.

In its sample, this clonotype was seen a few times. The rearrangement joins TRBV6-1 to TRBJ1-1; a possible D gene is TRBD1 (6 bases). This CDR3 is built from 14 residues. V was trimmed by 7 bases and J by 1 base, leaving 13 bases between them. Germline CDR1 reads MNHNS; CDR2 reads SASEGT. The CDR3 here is CASISDRQNTEAFF. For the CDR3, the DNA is TGTGCCAGCATCTCCGACAGGCAGAACACTGAAGCTTTCTTT.

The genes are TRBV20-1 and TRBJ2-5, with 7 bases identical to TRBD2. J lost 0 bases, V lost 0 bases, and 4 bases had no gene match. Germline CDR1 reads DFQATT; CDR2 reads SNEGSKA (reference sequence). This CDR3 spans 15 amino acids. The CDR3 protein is CSARDGAGDQETQYF. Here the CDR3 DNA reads TGCAGTGCTAGAGATGGGGCGGGGGACCAAGAGACCCAGTACTTC.